These 4 T cell receptor beta chains were all obtained from the same sample, sequenced in a study of blood T cell repertoires in COVID-19. The protocol was immunoSEQ multiplex PCR, while the TCRdb copy is restricted to in-frame clones and leaves out a portion. The table lists more than 250,000 clones, around 86% of them singletons. The specimen was PBMCs or T cells enriched from blood (not recorded which). The receptors stem from a woman aged 18 to 35 who had recovered from COVID-19.

The chain carries TRBV19 and TRBJ1-2; D possibly corresponds to TRBD1 (6 bases). This CDR3 is 16 amino acids long. Trimming pared 4 bases from V and 0 bases from J, leaving 15 bases between. Germline V gene sequence: CDR1 LNHDA, CDR2 SQIVND (reference sequence). Here the CDR3 DNA reads TGTGCCAGTAGTACGCAGACAGGCGCAGCTAACTATGGCTACACCTTC. It translates to CASSTQTGAANYGYTF. The whole variable domain, filled in from reference TRBV19 and TRBJ1-2, reads DGGITQSPKYLFRKEGQNVTLSCEQNLNHDAMYWYRQDPGQGLRLIYYSQIVNDFQKGDIAEGYSVSREKKESFPLTVTSAQKNPTAFYLCASSTQTGAANYGYTFGSGTRLTVV.

The chain joins TRBV5-1 to TRBJ1-1; D uncertain. The germline V and J ends were trimmed by 3 bases and 0 bases, with 15 bases remaining between them. The CDR3 covers 16 residues. Germline V lookup: CDR1 SGHRS, CDR2 YFSETQ. The CDR3 coding sequence is TGCGCCAGCAGCTCCCCGATCTTGGGCATGAACACTGAAGCTTTCTTT. Amino acid sequence: CASSSPILGMNTEAFF.

This clone was recorded only once. This specimen includes other DNA sequences encoding the same CDR3. V and J are TRBV28 and TRBJ1-2, with D perhaps matching TRBD1 (6 bases). The ends were cut back, 6 bases at V and 2 bases at J, with 10 bases in the middle. This CDR3 is built from 13 residues. Germline V gives CDR1 MDHEN, CDR2 SYDVKM. DNA for the CDR3: TGTGCCAGCAGCCTACAGGGAAACTATGGCTACACCTTC. Translation gives CASSLQGNYGYTF.

The chain carries TRBV19 and TRBJ1-5; 8 bases fit TRBD1. The CDR3 has 13 amino acids. Trimming took 8 bases from V and 7 from J; bases not matched to a gene: 7. CDR1 is LNHDA, CDR2 SQIVND, per germline (reference sequence). The CDR3, as DNA: TGTGCCAGTGGACAGGGTAGCATGCAGCCCCAGCATTTT. It is translated as CASGQGSMQPQHF.